This T cell receptor beta chain was sequenced during a study of technical replicates of blood from four donors. The V end was cut by 2 bases, the J end by 0 bases, with 14 bases between. This CDR3 has 18 residues. Germline V gene sequence: CDR1 SGHDN, CDR2 FVKESK. Sequenced by immunoSEQ multiplex PCR; TCRdb stores in-frame clones only, minus some. The profile shows tens of thousands of clones, roughly 94% of them singletons. Sequencing was done on a sample of T cells isolated from PBMCs. The receptor was isolated from a human donor in good health. The gene calls are TRBV14 and TRBJ2-6, with TRBD2 as a possible D gene (6 bases). The CDR3 nucleotides are TGTGCCAGCAGCCAATATGCGGGGCCAAGCTCTGGGGCCAACGTCCTGACTTTC. Protein product: CASSQYAGPSSGANVLTF.